The subject of this entry is one T cell receptor (beta chain). Its antigen is unidentified. V shed 7 bases and J shed 3 bases, with 16 bases lying between them. The CDR3 is made up of 14 amino acids. Germline CDR1 reads MGHDK; CDR2 reads SYGVNS. The source of the sample is a study of shared clonotypes between healthy human individuals. Only in-frame clones appear in the TCRdb table, and some are missing; sequencing was by immunoSEQ multiplex PCR. The profile shows approximately 1.5 million clones, 98% to 99% of them singletons. The study, taken as a whole, reports: In a few donors, approximately 5% of naive CD4 clonotypes appeared in common. A generally larger estimated richness was seen in naive subsets than in memory subsets.

Sequencing was done on a sample of naive CD4+ T cells sorted from blood. Subset given: CD45RA+ positively selected. The TCR was taken from a young man in good health. V and J are TRBV25-1 and TRBJ2-7; TRBD2 might be the D (6 bases). DNA for the CDR3: TGTGCCAGCACCCCCCGTGGGGGGTACTACGAGCAGTACTTC. Its translation: CASTPRGGYYEQYF.